The 21 T cell receptor beta chains presented below share a single source sample, sequenced in a study of shared clonotypes between healthy human individuals. Only in-frame clones appear in the TCRdb table, and some are missing; sequencing was by immunoSEQ multiplex PCR. Of approximately 2,000,000 clones listed, around 93% are singletons. CD45RO negativity and positive selection for CCR7 defined naive CD8 cells, a population that excluded terminally differentiated effector memory CD45RA+ cells. What was sequenced was naive CD8+ T cells from PBMCs. All receptors derive from a man aged 18 to 30 in good health. Some clones in this sample may be carry-over from other donors' samples.

V usage is TRBV7-9 and J usage is TRBJ2-7; possibly TRBD1 for D (6 bases). The V end lost 6 bases, the J end lost 1 base, and 16 bases lay between the germline ends. Germline V gives CDR1 SEHNR, CDR2 FQNEAQ (reference sequence). This CDR3 contains 15 residues. In DNA, the CDR3 is TGTGCCAGCAGAGACGCTGGGGGCTCATCCTACGAGCAGTACTTC. It yields the protein CASRDAGGSSYEQYF.

This clone was seen once. V usage is TRBV30 and J usage is TRBJ2-7; D possibly corresponds to TRBD2 (5 bases). V lost 1 base, J lost 0 bases, and 13 bases lay in between. The germline V gene encodes CDR1 GTSNPN and CDR2 SVGIG (reference sequence). This CDR3 has 15 amino acids. CDR3 bases: TGTGCCTGGAGTGAAGCGGCCCTTAGCTCCTACGAGCAGTACTTC. It is translated as CAWSEAALSSYEQYF.

This clone was seen a single time. This chain joins TRBV12-5 and TRBJ2-7; D unresolved. Germline CDR1 is LGHNT and CDR2 is FRNRAP. The CDR3 consists of 15 residues. The ends were cut back, 5 bases at V and 0 bases at J, with 14 bases in the middle. The CDR3 nucleotides read TGTGCTAGTGGTCGGGCTCCGCCTACCTCCTACGAGCAGTACTTC. Its translation: CASGRAPPTSYEQYF. Variable domain in full (rest from reference TRBV12-5 and TRBJ2-7): DARVTQTPRHKVTEMGQEVTMRCQPILGHNTVFWYRQTMMQGLELLAYFRNRAPLDDSGMPKDRFSAEMPDATLATLKIQPSEPRDSAVYFCASGRAPPTSYEQYFGPGTRLTVT.

The chain recombines TRBV19 with TRBJ2-7; weak D call: TRBD1 (6 bases). The CDR3 has 12 amino acids. Per the germline V gene, CDR1 is LNHDA and CDR2 is SQIVND (reference sequence). Trimming took off 3 bases at V and 5 bases at J, with 8 bases between the two ends. CDR3 bases: TGTGCCAGTAGTATTCACAGGGACGAGCAGTACTTC. This translates into CASSIHRDEQYF.

Of note for this clone: Germline and junction disagree at one end, which may indicate a read error. This chain joins TRBV2 and TRBJ1-1, with 7 bases fitting TRBD1. CDR3 length: 14 residues. Looked up from germline, CDR1 is SNHLY and CDR2 is FYNNEI. CDR3 residues: CASREAGGSTEAFF. The CDR3 DNA is TGTGCCAGCAGGGAAGCAGGGGGTAGCACTGAAGCTTTCTTT. Full variable domain (rest looked up from reference TRBV2 and TRBJ1-1): EPEVTQTPSHQVTQMGQEVILRCVPISNHLYFYWYRQILGQKVEFLVSFYNNEISEKSEIFDDQFSVERPDGSNFTLKIRSTKLEDSAMYFCASREAGGSTEAFFGQGTRLTVV.

The rearrangement joins TRBV15 to TRBJ1-5; D gene uncertain. With 3 bases removed from V and 7 bases from J, the gap between germline ends came to 13 bases. This CDR3 has 14 residues. Germline-derived CDR1 and CDR2 are LNHNV and YYDKDF (reference sequence). This CDR3 reads CATSSLVTRQPQHF. CDR3 sequence (DNA): TGTGCCACCAGCAGTTTGGTCACCAGACAGCCCCAGCATTTT. The variable domain in full, completed from reference TRBV15 and TRBJ1-5, reads DAMVIQNPRYQVTQFGKPVTLSCSQTLNHNVMYWYQQKSSQAPKLLFHYYDKDFNNEADTPDNFQSRRPNTSFCFLDIRSPGLGDTAMYLCATSSLVTRQPQHFGDGTRLSIL.

The V gene is TRBV25-1, the J gene TRBJ1-5, with unresolved D. This CDR3 has 14 residues. Germline V lookup: CDR1 MGHDK, CDR2 SYGVNS. V lost 4 bases and J 1 base, leaving 8 bases between the germline ends. CDR3 in DNA: TGTGCCAGCAGTGGCGGGTGGAGCAATCAGCCCCAGCATTTT. The encoded protein is CASSGGWSNQPQHF.

V and J are TRBV28 and TRBJ2-5; D gene uncertain. V lost 3 bases and J lost 1, with 6 bases in between. The germline V gene has CDR1 MDHEN and CDR2 SYDVKM. CDR3 length: 13 amino acids. The CDR3 reads CASSFVGQETQYF. CDR3 DNA: TGTGCCAGCAGTTTTGTAGGCCAAGAGACCCAGTACTTC.

The J gene is TRBJ2-7, the V gene TRBV27, with 8 positions matching TRBD1. The CDR3 contains 15 residues. Germline V lookup: CDR1 MNHEY, CDR2 SMNVEV (reference sequence). With 6 bases clipped from V and 1 base from J, the junction kept 8 bases outside the gene matches. CDR3 sequence (DNA): TGTGCCAGCAGCCCGTACGGACAGGGATCCTACGAGCAGTACTTC. It yields the protein CASSPYGQGSYEQYF.

The CDR3 loop is CASAGHSGNTIYF. The CDR3 bases are TGTGCCAGTGCAGGGCACTCTGGAAACACCATATATTTT. The chain has TRBV19 and TRBJ1-3, with D perhaps matching TRBD1 (5 bases). Germline V gives CDR1 LNHDA, CDR2 SQIVND (reference sequence). Trimming took 8 bases from V and 0 from J, leaving 8 bases between them. CDR3 size: 13 residues.

The CDR3 DNA reads as TGTGCCAGCAGTGCTGGACCCGTACCTCCCGGGGCCAACGTCCTGACTTTC. It encodes CASSAGPVPPGANVLTF. The V call is TRBV28, the J call TRBJ2-6, with D uncertain. V lost 5 bases to trimming and J lost 4 bases, with 18 bases between them. The CDR3 has 17 amino acids. The germline CDR1 and CDR2 sequences are MDHEN and SYDVKM.

The chain uses TRBV28 and TRBJ2-5; 7 nucleotides agree with TRBD1. With 5 bases clipped from V and 7 bases from J, the junction kept 10 bases outside the gene matches. The CDR3 contains 14 residues. Germline CDR1 reads MDHEN; CDR2 reads SYDVKM. The CDR3 region is CASSPNRGRRTQYF. The CDR3, as DNA: TGTGCCAGCAGTCCCAACAGGGGCCGAAGGACCCAGTACTTC.

This rearrangement joins TRBV6-1 to TRBJ2-2; D unclear. Germline CDR1 and CDR2: MNHNS and SASEGT. The CDR3 sequence is 13 residues long. V shed 3 bases and J shed 2 bases, with 4 bases lying between them. The CDR3 DNA reads TGTGCCAGCAGTGACACTAACACCGGGGAGCTGTTTTTT. It translates to CASSDTNTGELFF.

The gene calls are TRBV6-5 and TRBJ1-6; D not resolved. The V gene lost 7 bases and the J gene lost 8 bases, with 12 bases spanning the gap. This CDR3 has 13 residues. Germline CDR1 MNHEY, CDR2 SVGAGI. CDR3 amino acids: CASTNGWDSPLHF. For the CDR3, the DNA is TGTGCCAGCACCAACGGATGGGATTCACCCCTCCACTTT.

The rearrangement links TRBV5-1 to TRBJ2-5; 9 bases are a match to TRBD2. The junction had 6 bases not matched to a gene; V was cut back by 3 bases and J by 3 bases. The CDR3 is 15 residues long. CDR1 is SGHRS and CDR2 is YFSETQ in the germline V gene. The CDR3 region has the DNA TGCGCCAGCAGCTGGTGGCGGGAGGGTAAAGAGACCCAGTACTTC. This codes for CASSWWREGKETQYF.

The CDR3, as DNA: TGTGCCATCAGTGACTGGAGGGGGGAAAAACTGTTTTTT. Encoded protein: CAISDWRGEKLFF. The chain recombines TRBV10-3 with TRBJ1-4, with D possibly matching TRBD1 (6 bases). Trimming removed 3 bases at V and 8 bases at J, with 10 bases between. The CDR3 loop spans 13 amino acids. Germline V gene lookup returns CDR1 ENHRY and CDR2 SYGVKD.

The chain couples TRBV20-1 to TRBJ2-1; TRBD2 matches 7 bases. CDR1 is DFQATT and CDR2 is SNEGSKA in the germline V gene (reference sequence). J lost 9 bases, V lost 6 bases, and 5 bases had no gene match. This CDR3 has 11 residues. CDR3 nucleotide sequence: TGCAGTGCGCGGGAGTATCCTGAGCAGTTCTTC. Amino acid sequence: CSAREYPEQFF.

This chain uses TRBV19 with TRBJ2-7; possibly TRBD1 for D (5 bases). Germline CDR1 is LNHDA and CDR2 is SQIVND (reference sequence). The ends were cut back, 4 bases at V and 3 bases at J, with 19 bases in the middle. The CDR3 loop spans 16 amino acids. The CDR3 is CASSKKPAGANYEQYF. The CDR3 DNA reads TGTGCCAGTAGTAAAAAACCCGCTGGGGCCAACTACGAGCAGTACTTC.

This chain uses TRBV27 with TRBJ2-6; D is ambiguous. CDR1 and CDR2 (germline): MNHEY, SMNVEV (reference sequence). Trimming took off 6 bases at V and 4 bases at J, with 7 bases between the two ends. The CDR3 is made up of 13 amino acids. The CDR3: CASRASGANVLTF. The CDR3 DNA sequence: TGTGCCAGCAGGGCATCAGGGGCCAACGTCCTGACTTTC.

The V call is TRBV29-1, the J call TRBJ2-3; the D gene is possibly TRBD2 (6 bases). The length of the CDR3 is 18 residues. Germline CDR1 reads SQVTM; CDR2 reads ANQGSEA. V was shortened by 0 bases and J by 1 base, with 20 bases between the two germline ends. The CDR3 spells CSVEEFLDGGMGTDTQYF. Written as DNA, the CDR3 is TGCAGCGTTGAAGAGTTTCTCGACGGCGGGATGGGCACAGATACGCAGTATTTT.

The V gene is TRBV5-8, the J gene TRBJ1-2; D is unclear. The CDR3 contains 15 residues. CDR1 is SGHTS, CDR2 YDEGEE, per germline. V was shortened by 1 base and J by 3 bases, with 13 bases between the two germline ends. The CDR3 DNA follows: TGTGCCAGCAGCTTGTCGGCCACACCGTACTATGGCTACACCTTC. Its translation is CASSLSATPYYGYTF.